One sample yielded the 9 T cell receptor beta chains listed below, sequenced in a study of T-cell memory formation after mild COVID-19. From the 5' RACE reads, TCRdb called clonotypes with MiXCR, one entry per CDR3 protein. The sample lists 140,000 to 150,000 distinct CDR3 sequences, less than 25% occurring once. The sequenced sample consisted of PBMCs or a T cell subset sorted from them (not recorded which). Receptor source: an adult woman who had mild COVID-19 (a few samples of this study predate the infection). Cell type and time point are not known.

The chain recombines TRBV4-1 with TRBJ2-7; the match to TRBD1 covers 8 bases. The CDR3 covers 15 residues. The germline V gene encodes CDR1 MGHRA and CDR2 YSYEKL. The ends lost 3 bases at V and 3 bases at J; junction bases unmatched: 7. The CDR3 nucleotides read TGCGCCAGCAGCCACGCGACAGGGGTGGGCTACGAGCAGTACGTC. Protein: CASSHATGVGYEQYV.

The chain couples TRBV20-1 to TRBJ2-2; D is unclear. The V and J ends lost 6 bases and 0 bases respectively, with 11 bases between them. The germline V gene encodes CDR1 DFQATT and CDR2 SNEGSKA (reference sequence). This CDR3 region has 14 residues. CDR3 sequence: CSAPEDPNTGELFF. DNA of the CDR3: TGCAGTGCGCCAGAGGACCCGAACACCGGGGAGCTGTTTTTT.

The rearrangement joins TRBV9 to TRBJ1-2; a possible D gene is TRBD1 (6 bases). Per the germline V gene, CDR1 is SGDLS and CDR2 is YYNGEE. The CDR3 has 16 amino acids. V gave up 0 bases and J gave up 5 bases, with 17 bases separating them. CDR3 sequence reads: CASSVERDRLSYGYTF. In DNA form, the CDR3 reads TGTGCCAGCAGCGTAGAGCGCGACAGGCTCTCTTATGGCTACACCTTC.

This clonotype was counted a few times. The gene calls are TRBV4-1 and TRBJ1-2; no definite D call. Between the trimmed V and J ends, which lost 0 bases and 3 bases, there was a span of 11 bases. The V gene's germline CDR1 is MGHRA and CDR2 YSYEKL. CDR3 length: 15 residues. For the CDR3, the DNA is TGCGCCAGCAGCCAAGATCCGGCTCACGACTATGGCTACACCTTC. Protein: CASSQDPAHDYGYTF.

J is TRBJ2-7 and V is TRBV6-5, with 9 bases fitting TRBD2. With 6 bases clipped from V and 2 bases from J, the junction kept 11 bases outside the gene matches. CDR3 length: 16 amino acids. Germline V gene lookup returns CDR1 MNHEY and CDR2 SVGAGI. The CDR3 region is CASSITTSGVTYEQYF. The CDR3 DNA reads as TGTGCCAGCAGCATAACGACTAGCGGCGTTACCTACGAGCAGTACTTC.

Points on this clonotype: A read error may account for a junction end that differs from germline. The chain has TRBV12-3 or TRBV12-4 and TRBJ1-1, with 7 bases that match TRBD1. This CDR3 region has 13 residues. The CDR3 is CASSFSPWTGIIF. CDR3 DNA sequence: TGTGCCAGCAGTTTTTCCCCATGGACAGGCATCATTTTT.

This chain links TRBV27 with TRBJ1-2; the D is unclear. The CDR3 length is 14 residues. The germline CDR1 and CDR2 sequences are MNHEY and SMNVEV (reference sequence). Deletions cut 4 bases from V and 4 bases from J, with 13 bases between. In nucleotides, the CDR3 is TGTGCCAGCAGTTCCGGTCCGGGGATCTATGGCTACACCTTC. Amino acid sequence: CASSSGPGIYGYTF.

This clonotype turned up a few times. The J gene is TRBJ2-5, the V gene TRBV24-1; D possibly uses TRBD1 or TRBD2 (6 bases each). CDR3 size: 15 residues. CDR1 KGHDR and CDR2 SFDVKD come from the germline V gene. V was trimmed by 4 bases and J by 5 bases, leaving 16 bases between them. Written as DNA, the CDR3 is TGTGCCACCAGTGACCTGCAGACTAGGGGGGAGACCCAGTACTTC. Translated, it gives CATSDLQTRGETQYF.

The gene calls are TRBV9 and TRBJ2-2, with D maybe TRBD1 (7 bases). V shed 6 bases and J shed 4 bases, with 10 bases lying between them. This CDR3 spans 13 amino acids. Germline V lookup: CDR1 SGDLS, CDR2 YYNGEE. For the CDR3, the DNA is TGTGCCAGCACGCAGGGGGGCACCGGGGAGCTGTTTTTT. Translating it yields CASTQGGTGELFF.